This T cell receptor (beta chain) stems from a study of response to subunit inactivated influenza vaccine. Trimming removed 6 bases from V and 10 bases from J, with 13 bases in between. The CDR3 contains 13 residues. Germline CDR1 is SGHAT and CDR2 is FQDESV (reference sequence). One entry per CDR3 protein results from TCRdb running MiXCR on the RT-PCR reads. This table has about 160,000 distinct CDR3 sequences, roughly a tenth appearing once. As for this clonotype: Its antigen remains unknown.

Findings and caveats of the study: Authors suggested that a seasonal influenza vaccination recruits few new T cells each time.

The sample consisted of non-naive T cells sorted from PBMCs, taken 45 days after vaccination. The TCR sequence derives from a man aged 45-65 years who received an inactivated influenza vaccine. This rearrangement joins TRBV11-1 to TRBJ1-6; possibly TRBD1 for D (5 bases). The CDR3 region has the DNA TGTGCCAGCAGGGAGTCCGGGGGGTCACCCCTCCACTTT. It translates to CASRESGGSPLHF.